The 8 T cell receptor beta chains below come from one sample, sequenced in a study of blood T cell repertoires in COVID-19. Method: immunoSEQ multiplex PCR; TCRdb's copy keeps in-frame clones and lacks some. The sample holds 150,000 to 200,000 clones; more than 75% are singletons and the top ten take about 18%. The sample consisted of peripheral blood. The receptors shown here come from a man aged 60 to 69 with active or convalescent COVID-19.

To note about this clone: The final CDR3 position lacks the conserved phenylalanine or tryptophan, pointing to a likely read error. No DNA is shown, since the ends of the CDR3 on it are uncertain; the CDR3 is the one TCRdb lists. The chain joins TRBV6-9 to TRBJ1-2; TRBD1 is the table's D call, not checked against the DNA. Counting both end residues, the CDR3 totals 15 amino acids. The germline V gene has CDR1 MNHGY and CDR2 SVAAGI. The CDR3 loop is CASSLRQGTGLKFLL.

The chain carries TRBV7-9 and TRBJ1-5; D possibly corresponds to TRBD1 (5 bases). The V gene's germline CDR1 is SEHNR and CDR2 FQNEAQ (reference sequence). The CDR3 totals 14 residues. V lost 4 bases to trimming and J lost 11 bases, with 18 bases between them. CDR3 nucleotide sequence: TGTGCCAGCAGCTCTACAGCCACTCGGGGGGCCCAGCATTTT. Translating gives CASSSTATRGAQHF.

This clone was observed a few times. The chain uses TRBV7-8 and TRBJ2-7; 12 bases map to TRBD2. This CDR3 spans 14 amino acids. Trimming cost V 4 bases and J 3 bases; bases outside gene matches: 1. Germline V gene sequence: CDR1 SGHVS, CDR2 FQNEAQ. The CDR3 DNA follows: TGTGCCAGCAGCTCGACTAGCGGGAGCTACGAGCAGTACTTC. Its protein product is CASSSTSGSYEQYF.

CDR3 residues: CASSQRTGLTNYGYTF. The CDR3 DNA reads as TGTGCCAGCAGCCAACGGACAGGGTTGACTAACTATGGCTACACCTTC. The V call is TRBV3-1 (or the pseudogene TRBV3-2), the J call TRBJ1-2; 8 bases agree with TRBD1. From germline, CDR1 is LGHDT and CDR2 YNNKEL (reference sequence). Trimming removed 2 bases from V and 0 bases from J; junction bases left unmatched: 5. This CDR3 spans 16 amino acids.

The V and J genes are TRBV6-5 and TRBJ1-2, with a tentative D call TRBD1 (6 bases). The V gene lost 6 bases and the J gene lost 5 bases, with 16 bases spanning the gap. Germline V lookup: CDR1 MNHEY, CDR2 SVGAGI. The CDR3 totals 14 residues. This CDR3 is CASSNRARAYGYTF. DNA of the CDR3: TGTGCCAGCAGCAACAGGGCCCGCGCATATGGCTACACCTTC.

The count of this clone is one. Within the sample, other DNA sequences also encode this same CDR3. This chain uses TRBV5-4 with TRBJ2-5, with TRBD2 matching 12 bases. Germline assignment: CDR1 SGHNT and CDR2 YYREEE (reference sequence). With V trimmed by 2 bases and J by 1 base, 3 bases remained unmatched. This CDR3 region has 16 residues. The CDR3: CASSLGLAGTQETQYF. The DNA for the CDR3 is TGTGCCAGCAGCTTAGGACTAGCGGGGACCCAAGAGACCCAGTACTTC.

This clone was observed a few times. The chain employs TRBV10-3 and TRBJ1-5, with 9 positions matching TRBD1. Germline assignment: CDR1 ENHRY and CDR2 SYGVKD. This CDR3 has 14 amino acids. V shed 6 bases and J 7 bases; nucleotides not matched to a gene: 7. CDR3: CAISTGQGSQPQHF. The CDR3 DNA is TGTGCCATCAGCACGGGACAGGGATCCCAGCCCCAGCATTTT.

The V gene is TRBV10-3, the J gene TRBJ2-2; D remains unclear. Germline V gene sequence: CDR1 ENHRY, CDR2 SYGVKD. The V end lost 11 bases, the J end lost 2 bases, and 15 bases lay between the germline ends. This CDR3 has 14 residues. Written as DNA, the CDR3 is TGTGCCTCTGAGGCTAAATTTAACACCGGGGAGCTGTTTTTT. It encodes CASEAKFNTGELFF.